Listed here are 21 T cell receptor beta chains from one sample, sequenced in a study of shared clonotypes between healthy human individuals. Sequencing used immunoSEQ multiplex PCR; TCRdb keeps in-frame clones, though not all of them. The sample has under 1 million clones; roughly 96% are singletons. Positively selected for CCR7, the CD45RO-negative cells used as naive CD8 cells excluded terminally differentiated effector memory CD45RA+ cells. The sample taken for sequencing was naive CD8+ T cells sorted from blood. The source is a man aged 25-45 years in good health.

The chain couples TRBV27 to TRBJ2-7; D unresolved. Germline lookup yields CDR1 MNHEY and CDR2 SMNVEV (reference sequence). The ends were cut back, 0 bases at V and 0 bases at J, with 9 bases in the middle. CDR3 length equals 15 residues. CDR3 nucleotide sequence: TGTGCCAGCAGTTTATCCACATCTCCCTCCTACGAGCAGTACTTC. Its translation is CASSLSTSPSYEQYF.

The DNA of the CDR3 is TGTGCCAGCAGCCCCGGACAGGGCAGTGAGACCCAGTACTTC. Translation gives CASSPGQGSETQYF. The rearrangement joins TRBV27 to TRBJ2-5; 8 bases agree with TRBD1. V dropped 6 bases and J dropped 5; count of bases not matched to a gene: 8. The CDR3 spans 14 residues. CDR1 MNHEY and CDR2 SMNVEV come from the germline V gene (reference sequence).

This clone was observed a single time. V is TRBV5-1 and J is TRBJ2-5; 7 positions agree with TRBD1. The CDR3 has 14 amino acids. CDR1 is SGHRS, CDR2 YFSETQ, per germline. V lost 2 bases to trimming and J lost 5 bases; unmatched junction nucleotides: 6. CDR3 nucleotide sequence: TGCGCCAGCAGCTTCGAAGGGGGCGGGGAGACCCAGTACTTC. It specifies CASSFEGGGETQYF.

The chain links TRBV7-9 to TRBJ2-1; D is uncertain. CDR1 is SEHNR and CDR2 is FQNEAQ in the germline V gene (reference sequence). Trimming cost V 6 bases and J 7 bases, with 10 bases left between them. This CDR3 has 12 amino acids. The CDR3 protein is CASRLPRNEQFF. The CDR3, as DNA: TGTGCCAGCAGACTTCCACGGAATGAGCAGTTCTTC. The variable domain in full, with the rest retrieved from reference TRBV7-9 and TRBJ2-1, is DTGVSQNPRHKITKRGQNVTFRCDPISEHNRLYWYRQTLGQGPEFLTYFQNEAQLEKSRLLSDRFSAERPKGSFSTLEIQRTEQGDSAMYLCASRLPRNEQFFGPGTRLTVL.

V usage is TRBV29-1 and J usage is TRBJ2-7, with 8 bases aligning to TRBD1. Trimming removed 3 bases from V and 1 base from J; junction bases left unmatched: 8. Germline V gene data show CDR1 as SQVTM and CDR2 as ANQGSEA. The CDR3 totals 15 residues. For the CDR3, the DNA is TGCAGCGTTGAGTGGCAGGACAGGGAATCCTACGAGCAGTACTTC. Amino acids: CSVEWQDRESYEQYF.

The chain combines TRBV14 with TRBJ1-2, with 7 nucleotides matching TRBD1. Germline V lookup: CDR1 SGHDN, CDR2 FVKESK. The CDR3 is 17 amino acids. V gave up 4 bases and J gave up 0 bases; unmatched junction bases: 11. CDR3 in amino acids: CASSLLPGQPPNYGYTF. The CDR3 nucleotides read TGTGCCAGCAGCCTACTACCGGGACAGCCCCCTAACTATGGCTACACCTTC.

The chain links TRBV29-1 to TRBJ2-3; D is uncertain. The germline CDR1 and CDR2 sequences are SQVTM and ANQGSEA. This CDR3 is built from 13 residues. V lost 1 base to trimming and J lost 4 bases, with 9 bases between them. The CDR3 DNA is TGCAGCGTTGAAGGGGTATCTTCAGATACGCAGTATTTT. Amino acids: CSVEGVSSDTQYF.

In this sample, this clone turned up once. CDR3 DNA: TGTGCCAGCAGTTTGGCAGGTCCTTTCGACGAGCAGTACTTC. This encodes CASSLAGPFDEQYF. J is TRBJ2-5 and V is TRBV7-9; unclear D gene. Near its end, the DNA agrees better with TRBJ2-7, so the J call may be wrong. The CDR3 totals 14 residues. CDR1 SEHNR and CDR2 FQNEAQ come from the germline V gene (reference sequence).

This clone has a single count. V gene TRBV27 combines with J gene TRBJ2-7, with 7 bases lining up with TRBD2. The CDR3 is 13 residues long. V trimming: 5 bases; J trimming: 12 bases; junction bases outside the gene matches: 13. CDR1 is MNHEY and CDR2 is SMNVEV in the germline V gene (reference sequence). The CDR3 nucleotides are TGTGCCAGCAGTCCTTCTAGCGGACCCGGGTGGTACTTC. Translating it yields CASSPSSGPGWYF.

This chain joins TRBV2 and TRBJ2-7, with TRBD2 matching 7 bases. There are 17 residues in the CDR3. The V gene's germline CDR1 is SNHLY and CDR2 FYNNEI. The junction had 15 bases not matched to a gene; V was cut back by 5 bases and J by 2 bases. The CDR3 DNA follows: TGTGCCAGCAGTCTTCCACCCGGGGGAGGGGCTACCTACGAGCAGTACTTC. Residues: CASSLPPGGGATYEQYF.

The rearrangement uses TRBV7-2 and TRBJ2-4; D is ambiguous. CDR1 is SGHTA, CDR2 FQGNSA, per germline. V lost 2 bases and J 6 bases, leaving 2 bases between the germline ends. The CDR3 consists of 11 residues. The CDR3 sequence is CASSLLNIQYF. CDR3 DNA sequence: TGTGCCAGCAGCTTATTAAACATTCAGTACTTC.

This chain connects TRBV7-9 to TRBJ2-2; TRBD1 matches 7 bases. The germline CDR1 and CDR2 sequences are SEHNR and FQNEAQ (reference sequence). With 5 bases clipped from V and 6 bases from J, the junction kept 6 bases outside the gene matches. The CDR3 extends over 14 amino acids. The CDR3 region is CASSHTGDAGELFF. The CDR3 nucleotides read TGTGCCAGCAGCCACACAGGGGATGCCGGGGAGCTGTTTTTT.

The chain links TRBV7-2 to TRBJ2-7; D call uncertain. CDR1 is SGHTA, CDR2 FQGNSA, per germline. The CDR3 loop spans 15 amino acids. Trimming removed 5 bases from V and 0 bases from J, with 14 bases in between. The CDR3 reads CASSQPGAVSYEQYF. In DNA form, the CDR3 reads TGTGCCAGCAGCCAGCCCGGTGCGGTCTCCTACGAGCAGTACTTC.

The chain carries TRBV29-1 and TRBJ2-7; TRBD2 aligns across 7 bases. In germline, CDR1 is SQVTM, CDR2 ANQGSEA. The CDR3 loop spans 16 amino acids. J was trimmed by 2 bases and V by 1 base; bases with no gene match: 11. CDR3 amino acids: CSVEGSSGSRPYEQYF. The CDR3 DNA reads TGCAGCGTTGAAGGCTCTAGCGGAAGCCGTCCCTACGAGCAGTACTTC.

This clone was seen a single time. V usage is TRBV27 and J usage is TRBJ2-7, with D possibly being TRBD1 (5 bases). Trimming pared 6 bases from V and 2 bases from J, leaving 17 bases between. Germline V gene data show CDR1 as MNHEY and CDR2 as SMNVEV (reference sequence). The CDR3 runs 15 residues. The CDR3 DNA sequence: TGTGCCAGCAGGTGGGGCGGTGCGGTGGCCTACGAGCAGTACTTC. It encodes CASRWGGAVAYEQYF.

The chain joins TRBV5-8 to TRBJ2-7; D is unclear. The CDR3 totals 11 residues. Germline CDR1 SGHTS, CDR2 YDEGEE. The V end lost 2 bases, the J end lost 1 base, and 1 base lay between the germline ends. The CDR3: CASSFSYEQYF. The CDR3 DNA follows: TGTGCCAGCAGCTTTTCCTACGAGCAGTACTTC.

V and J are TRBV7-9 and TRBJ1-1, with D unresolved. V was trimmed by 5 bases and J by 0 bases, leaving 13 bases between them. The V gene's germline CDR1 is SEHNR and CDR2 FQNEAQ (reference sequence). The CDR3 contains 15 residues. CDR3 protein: CASSTSGNLNTEAFF. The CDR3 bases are TGTGCCAGCAGCACCTCCGGGAACTTGAACACTGAAGCTTTCTTT.

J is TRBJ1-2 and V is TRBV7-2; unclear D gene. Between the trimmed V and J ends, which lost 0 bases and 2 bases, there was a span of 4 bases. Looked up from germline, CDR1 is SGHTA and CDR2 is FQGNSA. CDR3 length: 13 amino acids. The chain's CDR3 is CASSLASNYGYTF. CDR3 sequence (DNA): TGTGCCAGCAGCTTAGCGTCCAACTATGGCTACACCTTC.

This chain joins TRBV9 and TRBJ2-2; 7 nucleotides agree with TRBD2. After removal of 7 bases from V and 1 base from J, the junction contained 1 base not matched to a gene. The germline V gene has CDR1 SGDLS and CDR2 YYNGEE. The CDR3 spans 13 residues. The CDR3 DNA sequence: TGTGCCAGCGGGAGGGAGAACACCGGGGAGCTGTTTTTT. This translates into CASGRENTGELFF.

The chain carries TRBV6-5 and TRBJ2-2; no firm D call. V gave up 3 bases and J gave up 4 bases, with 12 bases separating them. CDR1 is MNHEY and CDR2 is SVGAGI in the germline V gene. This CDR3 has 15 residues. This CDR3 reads CASSYDGVGTGELFF. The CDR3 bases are TGTGCCAGCAGTTATGATGGGGTGGGCACCGGGGAGCTGTTTTTT.

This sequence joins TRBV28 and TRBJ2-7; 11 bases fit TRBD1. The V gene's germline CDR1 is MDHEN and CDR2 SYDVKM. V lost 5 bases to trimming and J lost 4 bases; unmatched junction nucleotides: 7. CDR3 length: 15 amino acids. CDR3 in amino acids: CASSPVDRGLYEQYF. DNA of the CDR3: TGTGCCAGCAGTCCGGTGGACAGGGGGCTTTACGAGCAGTACTTC.